Listed below are T cell receptor beta chains from one sample, sequenced in a study of identical twins. TCRdb redid the calling of the 5' RACE reads with MiXCR, one entry per CDR3 protein. Here the sample spans approximately 94,000 distinct CDR3 sequences, less than 6.5% being singletons. The specimen was memory T cells sorted from blood. These receptors all stem from a woman aged 50 to 60 in good health. Both conserved end residues are part of each CDR3. A D gene is named only where the DNA matches it firmly. Size is omitted from some rows. Given values are once, few, many or a class for expanded clones.

V	J	D	size	CDR3	DNA
TRBV24-1	TRBJ1-5	NA	few	CATSDPTGVDQPQHF	TGTGCCACCAGTGATCCGACAGGAGTAGATCAGCCCCAGCATTTT
TRBV5-1	TRBJ2-7	NA	many	CASSSVYEQYF	TGCGCCAGCAGCTCGGTCTACGAGCAGTACTTC
TRBV7-9	TRBJ2-1	NA	few	CASSLAHRIEQFF	TGTGCCAGCAGCTTAGCGCATCGAATAGAGCAGTTCTTC
TRBV29-1	TRBJ2-3	NA	NA	CSVGGLIGDTQYF	TGCAGCGTTGGGGGACTGATTGGAGATACGCAGTATTTT
TRBV3-1	TRBJ1-1	NA	many	CASSPGGGHDSFF	TGTGCCAGCAGCCCAGGCGGGGGCCACGATTCTTTCTTT
TRBV19	TRBJ2-2	NA	few	CASSISGPNTGELFF	TGTGCCAGTAGTATTTCGGGACCGAACACCGGGGAGCTGTTTTTT
TRBV20-1	TRBJ2-1	TRBD2	many	CSARGLAGYNEQFF	TGCAGTGCTAGGGGACTAGCGGGGTACAATGAGCAGTTCTTC
TRBV7-7	TRBJ2-3	TRBD2	NA	CAAGLAGLLYTQYF	TGTGCCGCGGGGCTAGCGGGACTGTTGTATACGCAGTATTTT
TRBV7-2	TRBJ2-7	NA	many	CASSPGGRSPDYEQYF	TGTGCCAGCAGCCCAGGGGGGCGGAGCCCCGACTACGAGCAGTACTTC
TRBV6-6	TRBJ2-1	NA	NA	CASSYSKWGERNEQFF	TGTGCCAGCAGTTACTCGAAGTGGGGGGAACGCAATGAGCAGTTCTTC
TRBV5-1	TRBJ2-3	NA	many	CASSLGTGIQQYF	TGCGCCAGCAGCTTGGGTACAGGGATCCAGCAGTATTTT
TRBV13	TRBJ2-5	NA	few	CASRKRLVGQETQYF	TGTGCCAGCAGGAAACGACTAGTAGGTCAAGAGACCCAGTACTTC
TRBV20-1	TRBJ2-7	TRBD2	many	CSAKALSGGNSYEQYF	TGCAGTGCGAAAGCCCTGAGCGGGGGAAACTCCTACGAGCAGTACTTC
TRBV10-3	TRBJ2-3	TRBD2	NA	CAISQREYTDTQYF	TGTGCCATTTCCCAGCGGGAGTATACAGATACGCAGTATTTT
TRBV7-2	TRBJ2-3	NA	many	CASSLGVGGSLLPDTQYF	TGTGCCAGCAGCTTAGGGGTCGGGGGTAGCCTGCTGCCAGATACGCAGTATTTT
TRBV11-3	TRBJ2-2	NA	NA	CASSPSRGTGELFF	TGTGCCAGCAGCCCCTCGCGAGGCACCGGGGAGCTGTTTTTT